These T cell receptor beta chains were read from a single sample in a study of T cell responses to AZD1222 COVID-19 vaccine. TCRdb keeps only in-frame clones here, not all; method: immunoSEQ multiplex PCR. The repertoire has approximately 100,000 clones, 80% to 90% of them found once; the top ten carry 3% to 4%. The sequencing used peripheral blood, collected on day 0 of AZD1222 vaccination. Source of these receptors: an adult in good health. The CDR3 runs from the conserved cysteine through the conserved F or W. The D gene is left open where the match is weak. The size entry is marked missing in some rows and otherwise reads once, few, many or a size class.

clone_size d_call j_call v_call cdr3_nt cdr3_aa
few TRBD1 TRBJ1-6 TRBV6-2/TRBV6-3 TGTGCCAGCAGTTTTGGGACAGGGGTAAGGGGTTCACCCCTCCACTTT CASSFGTGVRGSPLHF
. TRBD1 TRBJ1-1 TRBV15 TGTGCCACCAGCAGCTACAGGGGGGGCACTGAAGCTTTCTTT CATSSYRGGTEAFF
. TRBD1 TRBJ1-5 TRBV2 TGTGCCAGCAGTGGACAGGGCGCTAATCAGCCCCAGCATTTT CASSGQGANQPQHF
. . TRBJ1-2 TRBV4-2 TGTGCCAGCAGCCAGGGTGAGGGCAGCTATGGCTACACCTTC CASSQGEGSYGYTF
. . TRBJ1-5 TRBV27 TGTGCCAGCAGTTCAAGGGCGAGGGGTGGGGCAGCGTATCGCCAGCCCCAGCATTTT CASSSRARGGAAYRQPQHF
. . TRBJ1-2 TRBV6-2/TRBV6-3 TGTGCCAGCAGTTACTCGAGAGTGGGGGGCTACACCTTC CASSYSRVGGYTF
. . TRBJ2-3 TRBV2 TGTGCCAGCAGCGTACTAGAGCCGCAGTATTTT CASSVLEPQYF
. TRBD2 TRBJ2-1 TRBV24-1 TGTGCCACCAGTGTGGCTAGCGGGGGAGTTTACAATGAGCAGTTCTTC CATSVASGGVYNEQFF
. TRBD1 TRBJ1-5 TRBV28 TGTGCCTCGACAGGGTCTGGGCAGCCCCAGCATTTT CASTGSGQPQHF
. . TRBJ1-1 TRBV19 TGTGCCAGTAGTACCCCAAGGCCGACAGCACGCGAAGCTTTCTTT CASSTPRPTAREAFF
. . TRBJ1-6 TRBV27 TGTGCCAGCAGGGTAATCAGGGGTAATAATTCACCCCTCCACTTT CASRVIRGNNSPLHF
. TRBD1 TRBJ1-6 TRBV5-1 TGCGCCAGCAGCCCACAGGGGCGAAATTCACCCCTCCACTTT CASSPQGRNSPLHF
few TRBD2 TRBJ2-6 TRBV13 TGTGCCAGCAGCTCCTCCCGGGTAGCGGGGGTCCCAGGAGTCTCTGGGGCCAACGTCCTGACTTTC CASSSSRVAGVPGVSGANVLTF
once . TRBJ1-4 TRBV7-2 TGTGCCAGCAGCTTAGCACGGGGGCCTAATGAAAAACTGTTTTTT CASSLARGPNEKLFF
. TRBD1 TRBJ1-1 TRBV28 TGTGCCAGCAGGGTGACAGGGTACACTGAAGCTTTCTTT CASRVTGYTEAFF
. . TRBJ1-3 TRBV7-2 TGTGCCAGCAGCTTAGAATTAGGGTTCGGAAACACCATATATTTT CASSLELGFGNTIYF
. . TRBJ2-7 TRBV6-6 TGTGCCAGCAGTTTCTTAGCTCCTCCCTACGAGCAGTACTTC CASSFLAPPYEQYF
. TRBD2 TRBJ2-5 TRBV6-2/TRBV6-3 TGTGCCAGCAGTTACTCGAAACGCCAGCGGGGAGAGACCCAGTACTTC CASSYSKRQRGETQYF
. TRBD1 TRBJ1-3 TRBV18 TGTGCCAGCTCACCTCCAGGGGGTTCCTCTGGAAACACCATATATTTT CASSPPGGSSGNTIYF
once . TRBJ2-7 TRBV28 TGTGCCAGCAGCCTGTGGGGGGGGGCCTCCTACGAGCAGTACTTC CASSLWGGASYEQYF
. . TRBJ1-2 TRBV4-1 TGCGCCAGCAGCCAAGCCCCAGGCAGAACTAACTATGGCTACACCTTC CASSQAPGRTNYGYTF
. . TRBJ1-4 TRBV19 TGTGCCAGTAGTCCCCAGGGGGAAAAACTGTTTTTT CASSPQGEKLFF
. . TRBJ2-1 TRBV21-1 TGTGCCAGCCTTCGGGACCCGAAACTCACCTTGGGCTCCTACAATGAGCAGTTCTTC CASLRDPKLTLGSYNEQFF
. . TRBJ2-5 TRBV18 TGTGCCAGCTCACTCGGGACTGCTCAAGAGACCCAGTACTTC CASSLGTAQETQYF